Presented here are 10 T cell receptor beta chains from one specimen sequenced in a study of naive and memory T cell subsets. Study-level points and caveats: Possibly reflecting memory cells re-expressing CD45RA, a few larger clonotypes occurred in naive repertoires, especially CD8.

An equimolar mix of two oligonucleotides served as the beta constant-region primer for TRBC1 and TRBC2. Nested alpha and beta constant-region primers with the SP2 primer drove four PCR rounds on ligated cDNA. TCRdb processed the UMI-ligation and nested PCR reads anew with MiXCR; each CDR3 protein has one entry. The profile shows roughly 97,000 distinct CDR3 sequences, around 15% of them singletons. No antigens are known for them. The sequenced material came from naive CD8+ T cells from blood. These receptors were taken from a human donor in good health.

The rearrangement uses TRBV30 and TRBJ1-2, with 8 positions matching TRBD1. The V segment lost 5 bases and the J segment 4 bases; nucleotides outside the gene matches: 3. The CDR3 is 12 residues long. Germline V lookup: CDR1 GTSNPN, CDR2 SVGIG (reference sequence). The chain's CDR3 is CAWDQGAYGYTF. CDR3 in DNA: TGTGCCTGGGATCAGGGGGCCTATGGCTACACCTTC.

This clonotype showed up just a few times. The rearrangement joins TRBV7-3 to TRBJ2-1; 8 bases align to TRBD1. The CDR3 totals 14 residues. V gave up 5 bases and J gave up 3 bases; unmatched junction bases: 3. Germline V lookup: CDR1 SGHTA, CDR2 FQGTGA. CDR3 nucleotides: TGTGCCAGCAGCACCGGACAGGGCTACAATGAGCAGTTCTTC. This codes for CASSTGQGYNEQFF.

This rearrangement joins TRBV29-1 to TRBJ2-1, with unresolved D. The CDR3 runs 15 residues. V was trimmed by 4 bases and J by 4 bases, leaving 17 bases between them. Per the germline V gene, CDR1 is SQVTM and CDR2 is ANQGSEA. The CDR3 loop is CSVAGMGGTYNEQFF. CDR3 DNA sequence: TGCAGCGTTGCCGGCATGGGTGGTACTTACAATGAGCAGTTCTTC.

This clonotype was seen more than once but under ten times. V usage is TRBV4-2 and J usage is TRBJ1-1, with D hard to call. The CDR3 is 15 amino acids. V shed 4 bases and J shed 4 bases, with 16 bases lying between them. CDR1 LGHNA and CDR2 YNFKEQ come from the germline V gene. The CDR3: CASSPWTDRSTEAFF. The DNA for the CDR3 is TGTGCCAGCAGCCCCTGGACGGACCGGAGCACTGAAGCTTTCTTT.

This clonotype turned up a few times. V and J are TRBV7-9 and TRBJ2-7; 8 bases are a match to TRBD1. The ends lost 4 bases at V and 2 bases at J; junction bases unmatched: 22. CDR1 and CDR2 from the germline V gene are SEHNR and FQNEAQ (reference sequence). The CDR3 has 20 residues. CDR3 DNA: TGTGCCAGCAGCTCTAGTCGGACAGGGTTTACTACCTTGTCTACCTACGAGCAGTACTTC. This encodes CASSSSRTGFTTLSTYEQYF.

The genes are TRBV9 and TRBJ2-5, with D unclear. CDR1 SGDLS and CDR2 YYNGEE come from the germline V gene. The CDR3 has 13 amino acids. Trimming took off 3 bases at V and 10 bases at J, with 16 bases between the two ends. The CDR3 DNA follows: TGTGCCAGCAGCGACGGGTTGCAGTCGAGCCAGTACTTC. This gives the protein CASSDGLQSSQYF.

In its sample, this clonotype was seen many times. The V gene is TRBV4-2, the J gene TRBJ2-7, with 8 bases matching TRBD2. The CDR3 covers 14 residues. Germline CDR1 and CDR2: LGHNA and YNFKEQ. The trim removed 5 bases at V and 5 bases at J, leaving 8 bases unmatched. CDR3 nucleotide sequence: TGTGCCAGCAGCTCAGGACTAGCTGTCGACGAGCAGTACTTC. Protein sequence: CASSSGLAVDEQYF.

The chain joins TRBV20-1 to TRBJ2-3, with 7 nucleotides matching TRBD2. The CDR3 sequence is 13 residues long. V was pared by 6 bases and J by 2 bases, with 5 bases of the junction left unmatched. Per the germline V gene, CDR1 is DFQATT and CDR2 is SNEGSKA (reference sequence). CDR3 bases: TGCAGTGCCGGGGAGGGCCTCACAGATACGCAGTATTTT. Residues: CSAGEGLTDTQYF.

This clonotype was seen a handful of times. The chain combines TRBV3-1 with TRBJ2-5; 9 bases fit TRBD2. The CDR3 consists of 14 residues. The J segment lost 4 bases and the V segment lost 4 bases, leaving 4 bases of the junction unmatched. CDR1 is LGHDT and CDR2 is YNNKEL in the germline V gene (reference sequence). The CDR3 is CASSPPSGAETQYF. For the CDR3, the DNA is TGTGCCAGCAGCCCCCCTAGCGGGGCAGAGACCCAGTACTTC.

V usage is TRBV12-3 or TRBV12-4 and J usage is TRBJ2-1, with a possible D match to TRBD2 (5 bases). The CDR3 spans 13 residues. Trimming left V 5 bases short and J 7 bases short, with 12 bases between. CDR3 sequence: CASSTGLINEQFF. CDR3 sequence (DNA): TGTGCCAGCAGTACCGGACTTATTAATGAGCAGTTCTTC.